The rows below give T cell receptor beta chains drawn from one sample of a study of human T cells and chemical hapten exposure. TCRdb used MiXCR to reprocess the RACE reads, holding one entry per CDR3 protein. The top ten hold less than 6.5% of the sample, which has some 350,000 distinct CDR3 sequences, under 6.5% seen once. Source: whole blood, taken in connection with sensitization to the hapten diphenylcyclopropenone (DPC). These receptors all come from a young woman with alopecia areata. Some clones in this sample may be carry-over from other donors' samples. CDR3s include the opening cysteine and the closing phenylalanine or tryptophan. D genes are given only for firm matches. Only part of the rows carry a size: once, few, many, or a class if the clone is expanded.

length: 14
size: many
D: -
J: TRBJ1-1
V: TRBV4-2
CDR3: CASSQVPGNTEAFF
DNA: TGTGCCAGCAGCCAAGTCCCAGGCAACACTGAAGCTTTCTTT

length: 16
size: -
D: -
J: TRBJ1-1
V: TRBV5-5
CDR3: CASSRQGLISNTEAFF
DNA: TGTGCCAGCAGCCGTCAAGGGTTGATCTCGAACACTGAAGCTTTCTTT

length: 15
size: many
D: TRBD1
J: TRBJ1-1
V: TRBV4-1
CDR3: CASSQSRDRAAEAFF
DNA: TGCGCCAGCAGCCAAAGTAGGGACAGGGCCGCTGAAGCTTTCTTT

length: 14
size: few
D: -
J: TRBJ1-2
V: TRBV20-1
CDR3: CSARDGRDNYGYTF
DNA: TGCAGTGCTAGAGATGGCAGGGATAACTATGGCTACACCTTC

length: 12
size: many
D: -
J: TRBJ1-1
V: TRBV28
CDR3: CASSWNPTEAFF
DNA: TGTGCCAGCAGTTGGAACCCCACTGAAGCTTTCTTT

length: 12
size: many
D: -
J: TRBJ1-2
V: TRBV24-1
CDR3: CATSDSLRGYTF
DNA: TGTGCCACCAGTGATTCCCTTCGTGGCTACACCTTC

length: 15
size: -
D: -
J: TRBJ2-7
V: TRBV21-1
CDR3: CASSKTKSPAYEQYF
DNA: TGTGCCAGCAGCAAAACGAAGAGCCCAGCCTACGAGCAGTACTTC

length: 14
size: many
D: -
J: TRBJ1-4
V: TRBV12-3/TRBV12-4
CDR3: CASAPMFGNEKLFF
DNA: TGTGCCAGCGCCCCTATGTTTGGGAATGAAAAACTGTTTTTT

length: 15
size: -
D: -
J: TRBJ2-1
V: TRBV7-2
CDR3: CASSFSSDPYNEQFF
DNA: TGTGCCAGCAGCTTCTCTAGCGACCCCTACAATGAGCAGTTCTTC

length: 15
size: many
D: -
J: TRBJ2-7
V: TRBV7-8
CDR3: CASSLGQSGSYEQYF
DNA: TGTGCCAGCAGCCTCGGACAGTCGGGGAGCTACGAGCAGTACTTC

length: 14
size: many
D: -
J: TRBJ1-6
V: TRBV27
CDR3: CASSYGRDNSPLHF
DNA: TGTGCCAGCAGTTACGGCAGGGACAATTCACCCCTCCACTTT

length: 16
size: few
D: TRBD1
J: TRBJ2-1
V: TRBV6-6
CDR3: CASSYPLRDRNNEQFF
DNA: TGTGCCAGCAGTTACCCGCTCCGGGACAGGAACAATGAGCAGTTCTTC

length: 13
size: few
D: -
J: TRBJ2-7
V: TRBV10-3
CDR3: CASTGDSSYEQYF
DNA: TGTGCCTCCACGGGGGACAGCTCCTACGAGCAGTACTTC

length: 11
size: many
D: -
J: TRBJ2-7
V: TRBV7-2
CDR3: CASSPAYEQYF
DNA: TGTGCCAGCAGTCCCGCCTACGAGCAGTACTTC

length: 16
size: many
D: TRBD1
J: TRBJ1-2
V: TRBV11-2
CDR3: CASSLGDRVGDYGYTF
DNA: TGTGCCAGCAGCTTAGGAGACAGGGTCGGTGACTATGGCTACACCTTC

length: 13
size: many
D: -
J: TRBJ2-1
V: TRBV7-6
CDR3: CASSSGQYNEQFF
DNA: TGTGCCAGCAGCTCCGGACAGTACAATGAGCAGTTCTTC

length: 13
size: few
D: -
J: TRBJ1-1
V: TRBV4-2
CDR3: CASSKPEGTEAFF
DNA: TGTGCCAGCAGCAAACCCGAGGGGACTGAAGCTTTCTTT

length: 13
size: many
D: -
J: TRBJ2-1
V: TRBV10-3
CDR3: CAITRDENNEQFF
DNA: TGTGCCATCACCCGGGACGAAAATAATGAGCAGTTCTTC

length: 13
size: few
D: -
J: TRBJ2-5
V: TRBV10-3
CDR3: CAISNPGEETQYF
DNA: TGTGCCATCAGTAACCCCGGGGAAGAGACCCAGTACTTC

length: 14
size: -
D: -
J: TRBJ2-2
V: TRBV2
CDR3: CASSEDASYGELFF
DNA: TGTGCCAGCAGTGAAGACGCTTCCTATGGGGAGCTGTTTTTT

length: 17
size: few
D: -
J: TRBJ1-5
V: TRBV1
CDR3: CTSSQDREISGNQPQHF
DNA: TGCACCAGCAGCCAAGACCGCGAGATTAGCGGCAATCAGCCCCAGCATTTT

length: 15
size: -
D: -
J: TRBJ2-3
V: TRBV29-1
CDR3: CSVDHAGPSTDTQYF
DNA: TGCAGCGTTGACCACGCGGGCCCTTCCACAGATACGCAGTATTTT

length: 15
size: many
D: -
J: TRBJ1-5
V: TRBV28
CDR3: CASSLGWQTNQPQHF
DNA: TGTGCCAGCAGTTTAGGCTGGCAGACCAATCAGCCCCAGCATTTT

length: 13
size: many
D: -
J: TRBJ1-2
V: TRBV6-5
CDR3: CASSYAENYGYTF
DNA: TGTGCCAGCAGTTACGCGGAAAACTATGGCTACACCTTC

length: 12
size: few
D: -
J: TRBJ2-2
V: TRBV29-1
CDR3: CSVESQTGELFF
DNA: TGCAGCGTTGAGTCCCAAACCGGGGAGCTGTTTTTT

length: 14
size: many
D: -
J: TRBJ1-1
V: TRBV6-6
CDR3: CASSYSDRDTEAFF
DNA: TGTGCCAGCAGTTACTCGGACAGAGACACTGAAGCTTTCTTT

length: 15
size: many
D: TRBD1
J: TRBJ1-1
V: TRBV25-1
CDR3: CASSEGEGAWTEAFF
DNA: TGTGCCAGCAGTGAAGGGGAGGGGGCTTGGACTGAAGCTTTCTTT

length: 15
size: many
D: -
J: TRBJ1-2
V: TRBV9
CDR3: CASSRTGSPNYGYTF
DNA: TGTGCCAGCAGCCGCACAGGTTCCCCTAACTATGGCTACACCTTC